Below are 27 T cell receptor beta chains sequenced from a single sample in a study of blood T cells in healthy people across ages. With a J-beta primer mix and a sample-barcoded 5' primer, a second PCR ran 7 to 11 cycles. TCRdb fed the 5' RACE reads into MiXCR, producing one record per CDR3 protein. The table shows fewer than 650,000 distinct CDR3 sequences, with over 25% occurring only once. This same sample was also taken into another study, of T cells of mothers and their children.

The specimen sequenced was blood. Receptors were obtained from a boy between 2 and 10 years old in good health.

This sequence joins TRBV7-8 and TRBJ2-5; tentatively, D is TRBD2 (5 bases). The DNA end is a closer match to TRBJ2-7, so the J assignment may be wrong. Germline V gene sequence: CDR1 SGHVS, CDR2 FQNEAQ. The CDR3 spans 12 residues. CDR3 sequence: CASSEGKYEQYF. CDR3 DNA sequence: TGTGCCAGCAGCGAGGGAAAATACGAGCAGTACTTC.

The chain recombines TRBV2 with TRBJ2-5, with D uncertain. This CDR3 comprises 14 residues. V gave up 5 bases and J gave up 3 bases, with 13 bases separating them. Looked up from germline, CDR1 is SNHLY and CDR2 is FYNNEI. The CDR3 nucleotides are TGTGCCAGCAGTCCCGACCAAACGGAAGAGACCCAGTACTTC. Amino acids: CASSPDQTEETQYF.

The genes are TRBV20-1 and TRBJ1-5; TRBD1 agrees at 7 bases. This CDR3 spans 14 amino acids. V lost 3 bases and J lost 0; bases outside the gene matches: 2. CDR1 is DFQATT, CDR2 SNEGSKA, per germline (reference sequence). CDR3 amino acids: CSARGTDSNQPQHF. CDR3 bases: TGCAGTGCTAGGGGGACAGATAGCAATCAGCCCCAGCATTTT.

This clonotype occurred many times. The chain is built from TRBV29-1 and TRBJ2-7; D possibly uses TRBD1 or TRBD2 (6 bases each). This CDR3 comprises 12 residues. Trimming cost V 4 bases and J 2 bases, with 9 bases left between them. The germline V gene has CDR1 SQVTM and CDR2 ANQGSEA. CDR3 region: CSVGRGAYEQYF. The CDR3 region has the DNA TGCAGCGTTGGTAGGGGGGCCTACGAGCAGTACTTC.

This clonotype was found a few times. The CDR3 DNA is TGTGCCAGCAGCCCCGTCGGACACGCTGAAGCTTTCTTT. Its translation: CASSPVGHAEAFF. The chain uses TRBV12-3 or TRBV12-4 and TRBJ1-1; tentative D call: TRBD1 (5 bases). The CDR3 contains 13 residues. Trimming took 6 bases from V and 6 from J, leaving 14 bases between them.

The chain recombines TRBV11-2 with TRBJ2-1, with no clear D. In germline, CDR1 is SGHAT, CDR2 FQNNGV. V lost 3 bases to trimming and J lost 4 bases, with 10 bases between them. The CDR3 consists of 14 residues. CDR3 region: CASSFYDGYNEQFF. CDR3 coding DNA: TGTGCCAGCAGCTTTTACGACGGGTACAATGAGCAGTTCTTC.

This chain uses TRBV30 with TRBJ1-4; D gene uncertain. V lost 0 bases and J lost 7, with 12 bases in between. The CDR3 is 14 residues long. The germline CDR1 and CDR2 sequences are GTSNPN and SVGIG (reference sequence). CDR3 in DNA: TGTGCCTGGAGTGTACGAGGGTCTCGTGAAAAACTGTTTTTT. Protein product: CAWSVRGSREKLFF.

In its sample, this clonotype was seen a few times. The gene calls are TRBV5-1 and TRBJ2-5, with 9 bases that match TRBD2. Germline V gene lookup returns CDR1 SGHRS and CDR2 YFSETQ. The CDR3 is made up of 16 amino acids. With V trimmed by 4 bases and J by 5 bases, 12 bases remained unmatched. CDR3 in DNA: TGCGCCAGCAGCCGATCCTCCCAGAGCGGGGGGGAGACCCAGTACTTC. Translated, it gives CASSRSSQSGGETQYF.

The table lists this clonotype with a few counts. This may be a read error, as it is one base from a much larger clone. V usage is TRBV6-4 and J usage is TRBJ2-6; 12 bases align to TRBD1. The CDR3 contains 15 residues. The germline V gene encodes CDR1 MRHNA and CDR2 SNTAGT. CDR3 DNA sequence: TGTGCCAGCGGGACAGGGGGCTCTGGGGCCAACGCCCTGACTTTC. This codes for CASGTGGSGANALTF.

As concerns this clonotype: A junction end diverges from the germline sequence, so it may reflect a read error. The chain is built from TRBV6-2 or TRBV6-3 and TRBJ2-3; D ambiguous. CDR3 size: 16 residues. Germline values: CDR1 MNHEY, CDR2 SVGEGT. Here the CDR3 DNA reads TGTGCCAGCAGGGATAGACTGCACCTTCATACAGATACTCAGTATTTT. This encodes CASRDRLHLHTDTQYF.

This clonotype was detected many times. V usage is TRBV5-5 and J usage is TRBJ2-3; D unclear. This CDR3 region has 14 residues. The V end lost 4 bases, the J end lost 2 bases, and 11 bases lay between the germline ends. Germline CDR1 SGHKS, CDR2 YYEKEE (reference sequence). In DNA, the CDR3 is TGTGCCAGCAGCCCCTGGGAACCCACAGATACGCAGTATTTT. Encoded protein: CASSPWEPTDTQYF.

The chain carries TRBV7-9 and TRBJ1-1, with D unclear. Trimming shortened V by 7 bases and J by 3 bases, and 15 bases separated the two germline ends. CDR3 size: 14 residues. Germline lookup yields CDR1 SEHNR and CDR2 FQNEAQ (reference sequence). The CDR3 here is CASTSLYVYTEAFF. CDR3 coding DNA: TGTGCCAGCACCTCCCTTTATGTGTACACTGAAGCTTTCTTT.

The chain has TRBV5-1 and TRBJ2-5, with D possibly being TRBD1 or TRBD2 (6 bases each). The J call may be wrong; the DNA end is better matched by TRBJ2-7. Germline assignment: CDR1 SGHRS and CDR2 YFSETQ. The CDR3 consists of 16 residues. The CDR3 sequence: CASSLDTAGTSYEQYF. CDR3 DNA sequence: TGCGCCAGCAGCTTGGATACTGCGGGGACATCCTACGAGCAGTACTTC.

The gene calls are TRBV30 and TRBJ2-7, with TRBD1 matching 8 bases. The J call is doubtful: the DNA matches TRBJ2-1 better. The V gene's germline CDR1 is GTSNPN and CDR2 SVGIG (reference sequence). This CDR3 is built from 16 residues. CDR3 protein: CAWSPGVGQVYNEQFF. CDR3 sequence (DNA): TGTGCCTGGAGTCCTGGGGTGGGACAGGTGTACAATGAGCAGTTCTTC.

This clonotype was counted between two and nine times. The chain joins TRBV12-3 or TRBV12-4 to TRBJ2-7; 10 bases fit TRBD2. The CDR3 loop spans 13 amino acids. Trimming cost V 6 bases and J 3 bases; bases outside gene matches: 2. CDR3 bases: TGTGCCAGCAGACTAGCGGGACTCTACGAGCAGTACTTC. It specifies CASRLAGLYEQYF.

This clonotype turned up a few times. The chain links TRBV27 to TRBJ1-1; no reliable D call. V gave up 5 bases and J gave up 0 bases, with 7 bases separating them. The CDR3 loop spans 13 amino acids. Per the germline V gene, CDR1 is MNHEY and CDR2 is SMNVEV (reference sequence). CDR3 in amino acids: CASSGSLNTEAFF. In DNA form, the CDR3 reads TGTGCCAGCAGTGGGTCCTTGAACACTGAAGCTTTCTTT.

This clonotype was picked up a small number of times. The chain combines TRBV3-1 with TRBJ2-5, with D perhaps TRBD2 (5 bases). The CDR3 extends over 14 amino acids. The germline V and J ends were trimmed by 4 bases and 3 bases, with 12 bases remaining between them. Germline values: CDR1 LGHDT, CDR2 YNNKEL (reference sequence). The CDR3 DNA is TGTGCCAGCAGCCCCTCCGGGGAAAAAGAGACCCAGTACTTC. This sequence encodes CASSPSGEKETQYF.

A remark on this clonotype: A junction end diverges from the germline sequence, so it may reflect a read error. J is TRBJ2-5 and V is TRBV4-3; TRBD2 agrees at 11 bases. The DNA end is more similar to TRBJ2-1, so the J call may be wrong. The CDR3 totals 18 residues. CDR1 is LGHNA and CDR2 is YSLEER in the germline V gene. The CDR3 loop is CASSQGTSGFPFYNGQFF. The CDR3 DNA reads TGCGCCAGCAGCCAAGGGACTAGCGGGTTCCCTTTCTACAATGGGCAGTTCTTC.

V gene TRBV2 combines with J gene TRBJ1-3, with D unresolved. The CDR3 sequence is 14 residues long. V lost 7 bases and J 4 bases, leaving 14 bases between the germline ends. In germline, CDR1 is SNHLY, CDR2 FYNNEI. DNA of the CDR3: TGTGCCAGCAACAAGCGGGGTGACGGAAACACCATATATTTT. It is translated as CASNKRGDGNTIYF.

V and J are TRBV6-5 and TRBJ2-2; possibly TRBD2 for D (5 bases). V lost 5 bases to trimming and J lost 5 bases, with 15 bases between them. Germline loops: CDR1 MNHEY, CDR2 SVGAGI. This CDR3 region has 15 residues. CDR3 amino acids: CASSRNPRGTGELFF. DNA of the CDR3: TGTGCCAGCAGTCGAAACCCACGAGGGACCGGGGAGCTGTTTTTT.

The gene calls are TRBV20-1 and TRBJ1-6; maybe TRBD1 (6 bases). The CDR3 runs 13 residues. Between the trimmed V and J ends, which lost 7 bases and 1 base, there was a span of 8 bases. The germline V gene has CDR1 DFQATT and CDR2 SNEGSKA (reference sequence). The CDR3 protein is CSGQGSYNSPLHF. In nucleotides, the CDR3 is TGCAGTGGGCAGGGGTCCTATAATTCACCCCTCCACTTT.

This clonotype was counted a few times. The chain carries TRBV4-1 and TRBJ2-3; 8 nucleotides agree with TRBD2. V lost 4 bases and J lost 0; bases outside the gene matches: 9. CDR1 and CDR2 from the germline V gene are MGHRA and YSYEKL. The CDR3 consists of 17 residues. The CDR3 loop reads CASSPGGGGTSTDTQYF. The CDR3 DNA sequence: TGCGCCAGCAGCCCCGGGGGCGGGGGGACTAGCACAGATACGCAGTATTTT.

This clonotype was seen a few times. The chain employs TRBV5-5 and TRBJ1-4, with D hard to call. V was clipped by 4 bases and J by 7 bases, with 5 bases between them. The CDR3 consists of 11 residues. Germline V gene sequence: CDR1 SGHKS, CDR2 YYEKEE (reference sequence). DNA for the CDR3: TGTGCCAGCAGCCAACGTGAAAAACTGTTTTTT. Amino acid sequence: CASSQREKLFF.

The chain joins TRBV12-3 or TRBV12-4 to TRBJ1-4; D ambiguous. The length of the CDR3 is 12 residues. Trimming cost V 8 bases and J 8 bases, with 12 bases left between them. Written as DNA, the CDR3 is TGTGCCAGCCTAGTGATAGGGGAAAAACTGTTTTTT. Its protein is CASLVIGEKLFF.

The rearrangement uses TRBV7-6 and TRBJ2-3, with 7 bases identical to TRBD2. Germline V gene sequence: CDR1 SGHVS, CDR2 FNYEAQ. This CDR3 is 14 amino acids long. V gave up 3 bases and J gave up 4 bases; unmatched junction bases: 4. The CDR3 nucleotides read TGTGCCAGCAGCTTCAAAGCGGGACCAGATACGCAGTATTTT. Its translation: CASSFKAGPDTQYF.

This clonotype has just a few counts. The V call is TRBV11-3, the J call TRBJ1-1, with a tentative D call TRBD1 (6 bases). The CDR3 runs 13 residues. V lost 5 bases to trimming and J lost 4 bases, with 11 bases between them. Looked up from germline, CDR1 is SGHNT and CDR2 is YENEEA. This CDR3 reads CASSVQGGTEAFF. The CDR3 nucleotides are TGTGCCAGCAGCGTACAGGGTGGCACTGAAGCTTTCTTT. Filled out from reference TRBV11-3 and TRBJ1-1, the complete variable domain reads EAGVVQSPRYKIIEKKQPVAFWCNPISGHNTLYWYLQNLGQGPELLIRYENEEAVDDSQLPKDRFSAERLKGVDSTLKIQPAELGDSAVYLCASSVQGGTEAFFGQGTRLTVV.

The CDR3 region is CSASGLAGSTDTQYF. The CDR3 DNA sequence: TGCAGTGCTAGCGGACTAGCGGGGAGCACAGATACGCAGTATTTT. The chain is built from TRBV20-1 and TRBJ2-3; 12 nucleotides line up with TRBD2. CDR1 and CDR2 from the germline V gene are DFQATT and SNEGSKA (reference sequence). The CDR3 loop spans 15 amino acids. V shed 3 bases, J shed 0 bases, and the junction held 1 base outside the gene matches.